These 32 T cell receptor beta chains were sequenced from one sample in a study of T-cell memory formation after mild COVID-19. TCRdb called the 5' RACE reads again in MiXCR, with one record for every CDR3 protein. The table records hundreds of thousands of distinct CDR3 sequences, approximately 15% of them present only once. The sequencing input was PBMCs or a T cell subset sorted from them (not recorded which). The source of these receptors is an adult woman who had mild COVID-19 (a few samples of this study predate the infection). Cell type and time point are not known.

Only a few counts were recorded for this clonotype. V gene TRBV6-2 or TRBV6-3 combines with J gene TRBJ2-2; 11 bases line up with TRBD2. CDR1 and CDR2 (germline): MNHEY, SVGEGT. The ends lost 6 bases at V and 1 base at J; junction bases unmatched: 4. This CDR3 comprises 16 residues. CDR3 residues: CASRLAGGKNTGELFF. CDR3 sequence (DNA): TGTGCCAGCAGATTAGCGGGGGGGAAGAACACCGGGGAGCTGTTTTTT.

This sequence joins TRBV6-2 or TRBV6-3 and TRBJ1-2; D ambiguous. Germline assignment: CDR1 MNHEY and CDR2 SVGEGT. V dropped 8 bases and J dropped 3 bases, with 13 bases sitting between them. CDR3 size: 13 residues. The CDR3 region is CASGPTLYYGYTF. Written as DNA, the CDR3 is TGTGCCAGCGGCCCGACACTCTACTATGGCTACACCTTC.

This CDR3 reads CATSDTSGRSTGELFF. For the CDR3, the DNA is TGTGCCACCAGTGATACTAGCGGGAGGTCTACCGGGGAGCTGTTTTTT. This sequence joins TRBV24-1 and TRBJ2-2, with 12 bases that match TRBD2. V was clipped by 3 bases and J by 5 bases; unmatched bases: 3. Germline V CDR1 and CDR2: KGHDR, SFDVKD. This CDR3 has 16 residues.

This clonotype was detected only a few times. This chain uses TRBV3-1 with TRBJ1-1, with D unresolved. The CDR3 is made up of 15 amino acids. Trimming pared 6 bases from V and 1 base from J, leaving 15 bases between. Germline assignment: CDR1 LGHDT and CDR2 YNNKEL (reference sequence). The CDR3 here is CASSGRLTKNTEAFF. The DNA for the CDR3 is TGTGCCAGCAGTGGGAGACTCACGAAGAACACTGAAGCTTTCTTT. Filled out from reference TRBV3-1 and TRBJ1-1, the complete variable domain reads DTAVSQTPKYLVTQMGNDKSIKCEQNLGHDTMYWYKQDSKKFLKIMFSYNNKELIINETVPNRFSPKSPDKAHLNLHINSLELGDSAVYFCASSGRLTKNTEAFFGQGTRLTVV.

The chain has TRBV24-1 and TRBJ2-3; tentative D call: TRBD1 (6 bases). The CDR3 runs 17 residues. The germline V gene encodes CDR1 KGHDR and CDR2 SFDVKD. V lost 0 bases, J lost 0 bases, and 12 bases lay in between. The CDR3 sequence is CATSDLVRGSSTDTQYF. CDR3 bases: TGTGCCACCAGTGATTTGGTGAGGGGGTCTAGCACAGATACGCAGTATTTT.

The chain is built from TRBV6-2 or TRBV6-3 and TRBJ2-1, with 7 bases fitting TRBD1. CDR1 MNHEY and CDR2 SVGEGT come from the germline V gene. The ends lost 7 bases at V and 5 bases at J; junction bases unmatched: 11. This CDR3 is 15 amino acids long. DNA for the CDR3: TGTGCCAGCATCCTCCGGGACAGTAGAGACAATGAGCAGTTCTTC. The encoded protein is CASILRDSRDNEQFF.

The V call is TRBV9, the J call TRBJ1-2; perhaps TRBD1 as D (5 bases). Germline-derived CDR1 and CDR2 are SGDLS and YYNGEE. The CDR3 has 17 residues. V lost 0 bases, J lost 3 bases, and 18 bases lay in between. The DNA of the CDR3 is TGTGCCAGCAGCGTAGCTTTGTCAGGGATTAACGACTATGGCTACACCTTC. As protein: CASSVALSGINDYGYTF.

This clonotype was observed a handful of times. V usage is TRBV5-1 and J usage is TRBJ2-3; 8 bases fit TRBD2. J gave up 2 bases and V 4 bases, and 3 bases lay outside the gene matches. There are 14 residues in the CDR3. From germline, CDR1 is SGHRS and CDR2 YFSETQ. CDR3 loop: CASSMRGDTDTQYF. CDR3 in DNA: TGCGCCAGCAGCATGCGGGGGGACACAGATACGCAGTATTTT.

This clonotype was observed a few times. The chain joins TRBV3-1 to TRBJ2-3, with D unclear. This CDR3 region has 16 residues. Germline CDR1 and CDR2: LGHDT and YNNKEL (reference sequence). Trimming pared 4 bases from V and 1 base from J, leaving 15 bases between. DNA of the CDR3: TGTGCCAGCAGCCCCCGGTCTGAATTGCGCACAGATACGCAGTATTTT. Translation: CASSPRSELRTDTQYF.

CDR3 protein: CASSSAGGRDNEQFF. CDR3 sequence (DNA): TGTGCCAGCAGTTCAGCGGGGGGCCGGGACAATGAGCAGTTCTTC. The genes are TRBV12-3 or TRBV12-4 and TRBJ2-1, with 9 bases identical to TRBD2. This CDR3 contains 15 residues. J gave up 5 bases and V 4 bases, and 6 bases lay outside the gene matches.

This clonotype turned up a few times. The rearrangement links TRBV13 to TRBJ1-1; TRBD1 matches 7 bases. Germline V gene data show CDR1 as PRHDT and CDR2 as FYEKMQ (reference sequence). The CDR3 runs to 16 residues. V lost 5 bases, J lost 0 bases, and 9 bases stayed unmatched. The CDR3 loop reads CASSHRGLIMNTEAFF. For the CDR3, the DNA is TGTGCCAGCAGCCACAGGGGTCTCATCATGAACACTGAAGCTTTCTTT.

On this clonotype itself: One junction end does not reproduce the germline sequence, and a read error may be involved. The chain links TRBV7-7 to TRBJ2-2; D is perhaps TRBD2 (5 bases). The CDR3 has 14 amino acids. The germline V gene encodes CDR1 SSHAT and CDR2 FNYEAQ (reference sequence). CDR3 in DNA: TGTGCTAGCAGCTTGGGAGAGGCGACCGGGGAGCTGTTTTTT. Translation gives CASSLGEATGELFF.

J is TRBJ1-2 and V is TRBV2, with TRBD1 matching 10 bases. The CDR3 is made up of 15 amino acids. V shed 4 bases and J 4 bases; nucleotides not matched to a gene: 6. Looked up from germline, CDR1 is SNHLY and CDR2 is FYNNEI. CDR3 nucleotides: TGTGCCAGCAGTGGAATCCGGACAGGGGGCTATGGCTACACCTTC. Its translation is CASSGIRTGGYGYTF.

This clonotype was seen a handful of times. The gene calls are TRBV7-8 and TRBJ1-2; 8 bases line up with TRBD1. J gave up 2 bases and V 2 bases, and 7 bases lay outside the gene matches. This CDR3 region has 16 residues. CDR1 SGHVS and CDR2 FQNEAQ come from the germline V gene. The CDR3 DNA is TGTGCCAGCAGCTTACCGACAGGGGTCACGAACTATGGCTACACCTTC. As protein: CASSLPTGVTNYGYTF.

This clonotype was detected only a few times. The chain employs TRBV20-1 and TRBJ1-2, with a tentative D call TRBD1 (6 bases). Looked up from germline, CDR1 is DFQATT and CDR2 is SNEGSKA (reference sequence). The CDR3 is 13 amino acids. Trimming shortened V by 2 bases and J by 5 bases, and 12 bases separated the two germline ends. The CDR3: CSARTRTAYGYTF. As DNA, the CDR3 is TGCAGTGCTAGAACCCGGACAGCTTATGGCTACACCTTC.

This clonotype showed up just a few times. J is TRBJ2-2 and V is TRBV4-1; TRBD2 is a possible D gene (5 bases). Trimming took 0 bases from V and 3 from J, leaving 11 bases between them. Looked up from germline, CDR1 is MGHRA and CDR2 is YSYEKL. This CDR3 is 16 amino acids long. The DNA of the CDR3 is TGCGCCAGCAGCCAAGATGAGGGCTTATACACCGGGGAGCTGTTTTTT. This translates into CASSQDEGLYTGELFF.

This clonotype occurred a few times. Compared with germline, one end of the junction differs, possibly owing to a read error. Written as DNA, the CDR3 is TGCGCCAGCAGCTTGGAGGGCCCTACTAGCGGGGGACGTAACTTC. Its translation: CASSLEGPTSGGRNF. This chain joins TRBV5-1 and TRBJ2-7, with 11 bases lining up with TRBD2. In germline, CDR1 is SGHRS, CDR2 YFSETQ. The CDR3 is made up of 15 amino acids.

The sample holds a few counts of this clonotype. The chain has TRBV15 and TRBJ1-1, with D perhaps TRBD1 (5 bases). Germline values: CDR1 LNHNV, CDR2 YYDKDF (reference sequence). This CDR3 contains 14 residues. The V end lost 0 bases, the J end lost 1 base, and 6 bases lay between the germline ends. The CDR3 DNA is TGTGCCACCAGCAGAGATACAGGGAACACTGAAGCTTTCTTT. Translated: CATSRDTGNTEAFF.

J is TRBJ2-1 and V is TRBV5-1, with D possibly TRBD2 on 7 matching bases. The V gene's germline CDR1 is SGHRS and CDR2 YFSETQ. V lost 0 bases and J 9 bases, leaving 22 bases between the germline ends. CDR3 size: 17 residues. In DNA form, the CDR3 reads TGCGCCAGCAGCTTGGGAGATGCGGGGGCGAGGAATAGTGAGCAGTTCTTC. Translated: CASSLGDAGARNSEQFF. Looking up the rest from reference TRBV5-1 and TRBJ2-1 gives the full variable domain: KAGVTQTPRYLIKTRGQQVTLSCSPISGHRSVSWYQQTPGQGLQFLFEYFSETQRNKGNFPGRFSGRQFSNSRSEMNVSTLELGDSALYLCASSLGDAGARNSEQFFGPGTRLTVL.

This clonotype was observed at least ten times. The gene calls are TRBV4-2 and TRBJ1-3; D uncertain. Trimming cost V 0 bases and J 2 bases, with 8 bases left between them. The CDR3 has 15 amino acids. The V gene's germline CDR1 is LGHNA and CDR2 YNFKEQ. This CDR3 is CASSQDRLAGNTIYF. The CDR3 nucleotides are TGTGCCAGCAGCCAAGATCGGCTCGCTGGAAACACCATATATTTT.

This clonotype was detected only a few times. The chain couples TRBV7-2 to TRBJ1-2; maybe TRBD1 (5 bases). The CDR3 sequence is 16 residues long. V was clipped by 0 bases and J by 8 bases, with 19 bases between them. The germline gives CDR1 SGHTA, CDR2 FQGNSA. CDR3: CASSLAVTGPTNGYTF. In DNA form, the CDR3 reads TGTGCCAGCAGCTTAGCGGTAACGGGGCCTACCAACGGCTACACCTTC.

The sample holds a few counts of this clonotype. The genes are TRBV18 and TRBJ2-7, with TRBD2 matching 11 bases. With V trimmed by 3 bases and J by 7 bases, 11 bases remained unmatched. This CDR3 comprises 16 residues. Germline CDR1 is KGHSH and CDR2 is LQKENI. The CDR3 protein is CASSPSPGLAVGEQYF. The CDR3 bases are TGTGCCAGCTCACCGTCCCCGGGACTAGCGGTGGGGGAGCAGTACTTC.

The chain has TRBV14 and TRBJ2-1; possible D gene TRBD1, 6 bases. V dropped 6 bases and J dropped 7 bases, with 13 bases sitting between them. The germline gives CDR1 SGHDN, CDR2 FVKESK. CDR3 length: 13 residues. CDR3 protein: CASSHGTPNEQFF. CDR3 in DNA: TGTGCCAGCAGTCACGGGACACCGAATGAGCAGTTCTTC.

The gene calls are TRBV5-1 and TRBJ1-1; the D gene is possibly TRBD1 (5 bases). The CDR3 loop spans 14 amino acids. Germline values: CDR1 SGHRS, CDR2 YFSETQ. V lost 0 bases and J lost 4, with 10 bases in between. This CDR3 reads CASSLAPGTTEAFF. The CDR3 DNA is TGCGCCAGCAGCTTGGCCCCAGGGACCACTGAAGCTTTCTTT. The full variable domain, its missing parts supplied by reference TRBV5-1 and TRBJ1-1, is KAGVTQTPRYLIKTRGQQVTLSCSPISGHRSVSWYQQTPGQGLQFLFEYFSETQRNKGNFPGRFSGRQFSNSRSEMNVSTLELGDSALYLCASSLAPGTTEAFFGQGTRLTVV.

The chain has TRBV19 and TRBJ1-5; D gene ambiguous. This CDR3 contains 14 residues. CDR1 LNHDA and CDR2 SQIVND come from the germline V gene (reference sequence). Trimming removed 3 bases from V and 4 bases from J, with 10 bases in between. CDR3 sequence: CASSILPSNQPQHF. The CDR3 DNA reads as TGTGCCAGTAGTATTCTCCCGTCGAATCAGCCCCAGCATTTT.

This clonotype was counted only a few times. V gene TRBV10-2 combines with J gene TRBJ2-7, with unresolved D. Trimming removed 6 bases at V and 6 bases at J, with 15 bases between. The germline CDR1 and CDR2 sequences are WSHSY and SAAADI. This CDR3 has 13 residues. This CDR3 reads CASSSPRPGEQYF. The CDR3 DNA follows: TGCGCCAGCAGCTCACCCCGACCTGGCGAGCAGTACTTC.

The J gene is TRBJ2-1, the V gene TRBV5-1; 10 bases are shared with TRBD2. V was clipped by 1 base and J by 5 bases; unmatched bases: 6. Germline-derived CDR1 and CDR2 are SGHRS and YFSETQ. The CDR3 covers 16 residues. CDR3 in amino acids: CASSLFPAGGDNEQFF. The CDR3 region has the DNA TGCGCCAGCAGCTTGTTCCCAGCGGGAGGGGACAATGAGCAGTTCTTC.

This clonotype appeared a few times. This chain uses TRBV10-3 with TRBJ1-5, with no clear D. Germline V lookup: CDR1 ENHRY, CDR2 SYGVKD. The CDR3 totals 13 residues. Trimming pared 11 bases from V and 6 bases from J, leaving 17 bases between. DNA for the CDR3: TGTGCCGGCGGCCCGGACGGAGCTCAGCCCCAGCATTTT. It encodes CAGGPDGAQPQHF.

This clonotype was seen a handful of times. The chain employs TRBV9 and TRBJ2-5; tentatively, D is TRBD2 (6 bases). The CDR3 runs to 16 residues. Germline V gives CDR1 SGDLS, CDR2 YYNGEE. Between the trimmed V and J ends, which lost 0 bases and 4 bases, there was a span of 16 bases. CDR3 bases: TGTGCCAGCAGCGTAGGGCCGGCGGGAAGATCAGAGACCCAGTACTTC. The encoded protein is CASSVGPAGRSETQYF.

This rearrangement joins TRBV4-2 to TRBJ2-3, with TRBD2 matching 7 bases. V lost 4 bases and J lost 2; bases outside the gene matches: 3. Looked up from germline, CDR1 is LGHNA and CDR2 is YNFKEQ. CDR3 size: 14 residues. The CDR3 DNA follows: TGTGCCAGCAGCCGTAGACTAGCCACAGATACGCAGTATTTT. This gives the protein CASSRRLATDTQYF.

The CDR3: CASSQPGEKNIQYF. The DNA for the CDR3 is TGCGCCAGCAGCCAACCCGGGGAAAAAAACATTCAGTACTTC. This chain joins TRBV4-1 and TRBJ2-4; D might be TRBD2 (5 bases). The germline CDR1 and CDR2 sequences are MGHRA and YSYEKL. The CDR3 is made up of 14 amino acids. Trimming took 2 bases from V and 4 from J, leaving 9 bases between them.

This clonotype appeared a few times. The gene calls are TRBV6-2 or TRBV6-3 and TRBJ1-1; D is unclear. The length of the CDR3 is 13 residues. Looked up from germline, CDR1 is MNHEY and CDR2 is SVGEGT. V was clipped by 2 bases and J by 4 bases, with 8 bases between them. The DNA for the CDR3 is TGTGCCAGCAGTTACGTTGGGGTCACTGAAGCTTTCTTT. Translated: CASSYVGVTEAFF.